The entry below describes one TCR beta chain. The antigen is unknown. At one end, the junction sequence differs from germline, possibly due to a read error. The data belong to a study of post-analysis software for immune sequencing data. Findings and caveats of the study: A significant reduction in normalized Chao1 diversity was observed in multiple sclerosis patients versus controls. Four to six TRBV segments were more frequent in patients than controls; TRBV5-6, TRBV5-1 and TRBV20-1 belonged to this group. With F measure, samples from one preparation batch clustered together strongly.

CDR1 SSHAT and CDR2 FNYEAQ come from the germline V gene (reference sequence). This CDR3 region has 16 residues. TCR beta cDNA libraries included unique molecular identifiers. The T cell input of about 0.9 to 11 million gave approximately 460,000 cDNA molecules. MiXCR was run by TCRdb on the PCR reads, yielding one entry per CDR3 protein. The data contain some 890,000 distinct CDR3 sequences, approximately 53% of them singletons. V and J are TRBV7-7 and TRBJ2-7; D gene unclear. The receptor was derived from a girl under 18 with multiple sclerosis. The sample taken for sequencing was blood. The CDR3 region has the DNA TGTGCTAGCAGCTTATGGCTGCTACCCATTACCTACGAGCAGTACTTC. Encoded protein: CASSLWLLPITYEQYF.